One sample yielded the 15 T cell receptor beta chains listed below, sequenced in a study of regulatory T cells in long-lasting Graves disease. TCR beta libraries were built with iRepertoire HTBI primers and Arm-PCR of CDR3 regions. TCRdb re-analysed the multiplex PCR reads in MiXCR, keeping a single row per CDR3 protein. The table has fewer than 400,000 distinct CDR3 sequences, about 20% seen once. Time point here: persistent/refractory GD, antithyroid drugs over 5 years with positive TRAb. The TCR library was made from RNA extracted from PBMCs. Specimen: peripheral blood mononuclear cells (PBMCs), collected when the disease was refractory, from a patient treated with antithyroid drugs. Source of these receptors: a female donor with Graves disease.

There are many counts of this clonotype. This chain uses TRBV6-1 with TRBJ2-5; tentative D call: TRBD2 (5 bases). V lost 6 bases and J lost 4, with 12 bases in between. The CDR3 loop spans 13 amino acids. Germline values: CDR1 MNHNS, CDR2 SASEGT. This chain's CDR3 is CASRRGPPETQYF. CDR3 DNA: TGTGCCAGCAGACGGGGTCCCCCAGAGACCCAGTACTTC.

Note on this clonotype: It may be a read error: a sequence one base away is much more abundant. The genes are TRBV14 and TRBJ1-2, with 9 bases matching TRBD1. Germline V CDR1 and CDR2: SGHDN, FVKESK. V trimming: 4 bases; J trimming: 6 bases; junction bases outside the gene matches: 9. The CDR3 is 15 amino acids. DNA of the CDR3: TGTGCCAGCAGCCGAGGACAGGGGTATGACCATGGCTACACCTTC. It translates to CASSRGQGYDHGYTF.

Of note for this clonotype: Just one base apart from a much larger clone, this may be a read error. This chain links TRBV28 with TRBJ1-4, with D hard to call. The CDR3 contains 13 residues. The V gene's germline CDR1 is MDHEN and CDR2 SYDVKM. This CDR3 is CASTRKTNEKLLF. CDR3 nucleotide sequence: TGTGCCAGCACTCGGAAGACTAATGAAAAACTGCTTTTT.

In its sample, this clonotype was seen a few times. The rearrangement links TRBV27 to TRBJ2-1; D possibly corresponds to TRBD2 (5 bases). V shed 4 bases and J shed 9 bases, with 13 bases lying between them. Looked up from germline, CDR1 is MNHEY and CDR2 is SMNVEV (reference sequence). The CDR3 has 13 residues. CDR3 nucleotide sequence: TGTGCCAGCAGTTCCCTCCTAGCTTCTGAGCAGTTCTTC. It yields the protein CASSSLLASEQFF.

Of note for this clonotype: The CDR3 ends on some other residue instead of the conserved phenylalanine or tryptophan, so this is likely a read error. The rearrangement joins TRBV18 to TRBJ1-1; D may be TRBD1 (5 bases). The CDR3 extends over 15 amino acids. CDR1 and CDR2 (germline): KGHSH, LQKENI. Trimming removed 3 bases from V and 3 bases from J, with 14 bases in between. CDR3 amino acids: CASSPIDGADTEAFS. The CDR3, as DNA: TGTGCCAGCTCACCCATTGACGGGGCTGACACTGAAGCTTTCTCT.

The chain carries TRBV6-5 and TRBJ2-1; a weak D match, TRBD1 (5 bases). Germline CDR1 MNHEY, CDR2 SVGAGI. The CDR3 loop spans 16 amino acids. Trimming shortened V by 0 bases and J by 8 bases, and 17 bases separated the two germline ends. The CDR3 sequence is CASSYSRSGRADEQFF. The CDR3 DNA reads TGTGCCAGCAGTTACTCTAGGTCCGGCAGGGCGGATGAGCAGTTCTTC.

Ten or more counts support this clonotype. This rearrangement joins TRBV20-1 to TRBJ2-5; the match to TRBD2 covers 10 bases. V gave up 0 bases and J gave up 2 bases; unmatched junction bases: 6. Germline CDR1 is DFQATT and CDR2 is SNEGSKA (reference sequence). The CDR3 length is 16 residues. CDR3 loop: CSARDIAGGRQETQYF. The CDR3 DNA reads as TGCAGTGCTAGAGACATAGCGGGGGGTCGACAAGAGACCCAGTACTTC.

This chain links TRBV27 with TRBJ2-7; D gene uncertain. The CDR3 contains 16 residues. CDR1 is MNHEY, CDR2 SMNVEV, per germline (reference sequence). V was cut by 2 bases and J by 0 bases, with 14 bases left in between. The CDR3 nucleotides read TGTGCCAGCAGTTTACGAGGCACCTCGAGCTCCTACGAGCAGTACTTC. Residues: CASSLRGTSSSYEQYF.

The J gene is TRBJ2-7, the V gene TRBV6-2 or TRBV6-3; D is unclear. The CDR3 sequence is 13 residues long. CDR1 is MNHEY and CDR2 is SVGEGT in the germline V gene. V shed 3 bases and J shed 9 bases, with 15 bases lying between them. In DNA, the CDR3 is TGTGCCAGCAGTTATAACGTCGGATTTTTGCAGTACTTC. Its translation is CASSYNVGFLQYF.

The J gene is TRBJ2-1, the V gene TRBV18; D gene uncertain. V shed 2 bases and J shed 4 bases, with 21 bases lying between them. This CDR3 has 18 amino acids. Germline CDR1 and CDR2: KGHSH and LQKENI. The CDR3 DNA follows: TGTGCCAGCTCACCAAATCCGGCCCGGCCCCTTCATTACAATGAGCAGTTCTTC. It translates to CASSPNPARPLHYNEQFF.

As concerns this clonotype: One base away lies a much larger clone, so this may be a sequencing read error. V usage is TRBV12-5 and J usage is TRBJ1-4, with D perhaps matching TRBD1 (5 bases). The germline gives CDR1 LGHNT, CDR2 FRNRAP. The CDR3 covers 14 residues. CDR3 amino acids: CASGSGTSSKKPFF. The DNA for the CDR3 is TGTGCTAGTGGTTCCGGGACGTCGTCGAAAAAACCGTTTTTT.

The chain employs TRBV27 and TRBJ2-5; possible D gene TRBD2, 7 bases. CDR3 length: 11 residues. The V and J ends lost 8 bases and 5 bases respectively, with 9 bases between them. Germline V CDR1 and CDR2: MNHEY, SMNVEV (reference sequence). For the CDR3, the DNA is TGTGCCAGCGGGGGGGCCGAGACCCAGTACTTC. It is translated as CASGGAETQYF.

J is TRBJ2-7 and V is TRBV7-8; no firm D call. This CDR3 region has 14 residues. Deletions cut 1 base from V and 1 base from J, with 8 bases between. Germline loops: CDR1 SGHVS, CDR2 FQNEAQ. The CDR3 is CASSLVAVSYEQYF. CDR3 DNA sequence: TGTGCCAGCAGCTTAGTGGCAGTTTCCTACGAGCAGTACTTC.

The J gene is TRBJ1-2, the V gene TRBV20-1, with D perhaps TRBD1 (5 bases). Trimming took off 4 bases at V and 7 bases at J, with 10 bases between the two ends. This CDR3 is 11 amino acids long. In germline, CDR1 is DFQATT, CDR2 SNEGSKA (reference sequence). CDR3 protein: CSATGLGGYTF. Written as DNA, the CDR3 is TGCAGTGCTACAGGGTTAGGTGGCTACACCTTC.

This clonotype was observed a single time. This rearrangement joins TRBV6-1 to TRBJ1-2; D might be TRBD1 (6 bases). V lost 3 bases, J lost 4 bases, and 15 bases lay in between. Per germline, CDR1 MNHNS and CDR2 SASEGT. The CDR3 has 15 residues. CDR3 loop: CASSDSTGSSYGYTF. The CDR3, as DNA: TGTGCCAGCAGTGACTCGACAGGATCGAGCTATGGCTACACCTTC.